This T cell receptor (beta chain) derives from a study of T cell responses to AZD1222 COVID-19 vaccine (dated by TCRdb to the early 2020s). With respect to the entire study: AZD1222 recipients with second doses at about 4 weeks or about 12 weeks were pooled, because spike-specific TCR depth and breadth did not differ between schedules. A total of 233 trial participants underwent TCR sequencing, of whom 200 to 220 received two doses of AZD1222 and some 26 received two doses of the MenACWY control vaccine. Enrollment into the trials was organized by age into subgroups of 18-55, 56-69 and 70-plus years, and those subgroups contained 148, 28 and 57 TCR-sequenced participants, respectively.

The CDR3 regions of human TCRbeta chains were analyzed by immunosequencing. The authors' pipeline ran thus. TCRs in the repertoires were compared against a reference library of SARS-CoV-2-specific TCRs that had been generated with the MIRA antigen-specificity platform. Breadth meant the fraction of unique TCRs that were SARS-CoV-2-associated, whereas depth meant the fraction of total T cells that were SARS-CoV-2-associated. Using the MIRA data, every spike-specific TCR was mapped to the spike region that the TCR reacted to and assigned to either a CD4 or a CD8 class. Log10-transformed breadth and depth values were compared by one-way ANOVA with Sidak's multiple comparisons tests. TCRdb provides this immuneACCESS table in a form limited to in-frame rearrangements. Some clones are lacking; in checked studies, under half of them reflect an unresolved V gene, and why the rest are absent is not known. The V and J calls and clone size come from that table; D and trimming were worked out from the DNA. The sample records about 120,000 clones, about 90% of which are singletons. 14% of the sample comes from the top ten.

Its CDR3 holds 16 amino acids, cysteine through phenylalanine. Just CDR3 DNA is preserved here, 48 bases in frame from base 1. Unmatched junction bases come to 13, with V trimmed by 6 bases and J by 3 bases. CDR1 and CDR2 were assigned from the germline V gene as SGHRS and YFSETQ. General study outcomes and caveats: The vaccine-associated CD4 TCRs covered the entire spike protein, and the dominant responses fell in regions 160-218 and 743-854. Most participants were white British and females outnumbered males, and the authors suggested that clonal diversity may have been underestimated. In the small 56-69-year group, the increase in depth fell short of significance, most likely because of low power. Conclusions about previously exposed vaccinees were limited because only six AZD1222 recipients were SARS-CoV-2 seropositive at baseline. Because no day 14 peak-response samples were available, the repertoires could be characterized only after the peak T cell response. After two AZD1222 doses, both the breadth and the depth of spike-specific TCRs were significantly higher than at day 0 and than in MenACWY recipients. Nearly half of unique spike-specific TCRs reportedly recognized epitopes outside regions mutated in the B.1.351 and B.1.1.7 variants.

A remark on this clone: This receptor's antigen is unknown. Base-call qualities are not available, and no considerably larger clone is one nucleotide away.

The sample's time point label, in plain terms: baseline before first vaccination. Vaccinee samples were obtained from the UK trials COV001 and COV002, which included a single-blind randomized controlled phase 2/3 trial of AZD1222 (ChAdOx1 nCoV-19) in healthy adults. For TCRbeta chain sequencing, PBMC samples from trial participants were taken at day 0 and at day 28 after the second dose. This specimen was peripheral blood, taken on day 0 of AZD1222 vaccination. The V gene is TRBV5-1 and the J gene is TRBJ2-7; 9 middle bases align to TRBD2. This receptor was identified in an adult in good health. At the DNA level, the sequence is TGCGCCAGCACACTACATCCGACTAGCGGACTCTACGAGCAGTACTTC. Its translation reads: CASTLHPTSGLYEQYF.